The text below deals with one TCR beta chain. The antigen remains undetermined. These data come from a study of T-cell memory formation after mild COVID-19. Overall study context: The TCR clusters were mostly specific to one donor.

The V end lost 4 bases, the J end lost 4 bases, and 10 bases lay between the germline ends. This CDR3 is built from 13 residues. From germline, CDR1 is SGHVS and CDR2 FNYEAQ. Overall study results and limits: For contracting clones, CD4+ ones sat mainly in CM and EM, CD8+ in EMRA. Pre-infection memory harbored some responding clones, suggesting cross-reactive memory joined.

Researchers used 5'RACE with constant-segment primers to make TCR alpha and TCR beta cDNA libraries that carry sample barcodes and UMIs. TCRdb ran MiXCR on the 5' RACE reads and lists one entry per CDR3 protein. The top ten hold approximately 21% of the sample, which has approximately 390,000 distinct CDR3 sequences, roughly 15% seen once. Sequencing was performed on PBMCs or a T cell subset sorted from them (not recorded which). This TCR came from a man in his late teens or twenties who had mild COVID-19 (a few samples of this study predate the infection). Cell type and time point are not known. The gene calls are TRBV7-6 and TRBJ2-5, with D possibly matching TRBD2 (5 bases). In nucleotides, the CDR3 is TGTGCCAGCAGCTCCGGGATCGGAGAGACCCAGTACTTC. This encodes CASSSGIGETQYF.